The 23 T cell receptor beta chains presented below share a single source sample, sequenced in a study of cytomegalovirus exposure and HLA in healthy donors. Primers for the PCR totalled 60 Vbeta and 13 Jbeta. Assay: immunoSEQ multiplex PCR; the TCRdb copy retains only in-frame clones and omits some. The data contain 110,000 or so clones, around 79% of them seen just once; the ten biggest clones take up approximately 1.5%. The sequencing input was PBMCs. These receptors all come from a woman between 18 and 30 years old in good health and CMV-seronegative.

This sequence joins TRBV7-9 and TRBJ1-3; the D gene is possibly TRBD1 (5 bases). V dropped 5 bases and J dropped 4 bases, with 12 bases sitting between them. Germline V gene sequence: CDR1 SEHNR, CDR2 FQNEAQ (reference sequence). This CDR3 has 14 amino acids. CDR3 amino acids: CASSPLGPGNTIYF. The CDR3 nucleotides read TGTGCCAGCAGCCCTCTGGGGCCCGGAAACACCATATATTTT.

This CDR3 is CASSTSPGTGDYDTQYF. CDR3 sequence (DNA): TGTGCCAGCAGTACATCTCCCGGGACAGGGGATTATGATACGCAGTATTTT. The rearrangement uses TRBV27 and TRBJ2-3; TRBD1 aligns across 10 bases. Germline lookup yields CDR1 MNHEY and CDR2 SMNVEV (reference sequence). Trimming removed 5 bases from V and 6 bases from J; junction bases left unmatched: 14. This CDR3 is built from 17 residues.

The rearrangement joins TRBV6-6 to TRBJ1-6; no firm D call. Germline V CDR1 and CDR2: MNHNY, SVGAGI (reference sequence). The CDR3 contains 13 residues. Trimming left V 7 bases short and J 6 bases short, with 10 bases between. CDR3 bases: TGTGCCAGCACCCTCCACTCTAATTCACCCCTCCACTTT. This gives the protein CASTLHSNSPLHF.

The chain has TRBV29-1 and TRBJ2-3, with 10 bases matching TRBD2. The V gene's germline CDR1 is SQVTM and CDR2 ANQGSEA. CDR3 size: 22 residues. Trimming at V came to 6 bases and at J to 2 bases, leaving 29 bases not matched to a gene. CDR3 sequence (DNA): TGCAGCGTGCATCTCCGGGAACTAGCGGGATTTGTTGGCCGGAGGATCACAGATACGCAGTATTTT. Encoded protein: CSVHLRELAGFVGRRITDTQYF.

The V call is TRBV6-6, the J call TRBJ2-7; 9 positions match TRBD1. The CDR3 has 15 amino acids. Trimming removed 5 bases from V and 5 bases from J; junction bases left unmatched: 10. Per germline, CDR1 MNHNY and CDR2 SVGAGI (reference sequence). The CDR3 nucleotides read TGTGCCAGCAGTCCCGGGACAGGGAACTTCCACGAGCAGTACTTC. Its protein is CASSPGTGNFHEQYF.

V usage is TRBV18 and J usage is TRBJ2-4, with 9 positions matching TRBD2. The V and J ends lost 3 bases and 2 bases, in that order; junction bases with no gene match: 17. CDR3 size: 20 residues. The germline CDR1 and CDR2 sequences are KGHSH and LQKENI. This chain's CDR3 is CASSPRVTSGFSGTKNIQYF. Here the CDR3 DNA reads TGTGCCAGCTCACCGAGAGTAACTAGCGGGTTCTCAGGGACCAAAAACATTCAGTACTTC.

This clone was recorded a few times. The chain is built from TRBV6-4 and TRBJ2-6, with TRBD2 matching over 7 bases. V gave up 3 bases and J gave up 4 bases; unmatched junction bases: 9. The CDR3 consists of 17 residues. Per germline, CDR1 MRHNA and CDR2 SNTAGT. The CDR3 DNA is TGTGCCAGCAGTGATGGGGAGGGGTCGAGCGGGGCCAACGTCCTGACTTTC. Translated: CASSDGEGSSGANVLTF.

In its sample, this clone was seen a few times. The chain has TRBV2 and TRBJ1-1; D remains ambiguous. The V end was cut by 7 bases, the J end by 2 bases, with 14 bases between. The length of the CDR3 is 14 residues. Germline CDR1 and CDR2: SNHLY and FYNNEI. This CDR3 reads CASNRLRSNTEAFF. The CDR3 DNA sequence: TGTGCCAGCAACCGTCTTCGGAGTAACACTGAAGCTTTCTTT.

With regard to this clone: An end of the junction differs from the germline gene, which may be a read error. The sample has other DNA sequences that encode this CDR3 too. This chain connects TRBV7-6 to TRBJ2-7; the match to TRBD1 covers 8 bases. This CDR3 region has 15 residues. Germline V gene sequence: CDR1 SGHVS, CDR2 FNYEAQ. The CDR3 here is CASSLAQGGSYEQYF. Written as DNA, the CDR3 is TGCGCCAGCAGCTTAGCACAGGGGGGTTCCTACGAGCAGTACTTC.

This clone was seen more than once but under ten times. The chain recombines TRBV18 with TRBJ1-2; D remains ambiguous. The germline V gene encodes CDR1 KGHSH and CDR2 LQKENI. Trimming took 5 bases from V and 4 from J, leaving 14 bases between them. This CDR3 comprises 14 residues. CDR3 nucleotides: TGTGCCAGCTCATCCTACGAGGGTGGCTATGGCTACACCTTC. It yields the protein CASSSYEGGYGYTF.

The chain is built from TRBV4-1 and TRBJ1-2; 12 bases match TRBD1. V was clipped by 4 bases and J by 0 bases; unmatched bases: 6. The CDR3 extends over 17 amino acids. Germline V CDR1 and CDR2: MGHRA, YSYEKL. The CDR3 spells CASSPGTGGRANYGYTF. In nucleotides, the CDR3 is TGCGCCAGCAGCCCCGGGACAGGGGGCCGAGCTAACTATGGCTACACCTTC.

The chain has TRBV6-6 and TRBJ1-3; D is unclear. With 8 bases removed from V and 0 bases from J, the gap between germline ends came to 8 bases. The CDR3 loop spans 13 amino acids. Per the germline V gene, CDR1 is MNHNY and CDR2 is SVGAGI (reference sequence). The CDR3 nucleotides read TGTGCCAGCTCCGGTACCTCTGGAAACACCATATATTTT. It specifies CASSGTSGNTIYF.

This chain connects TRBV29-1 to TRBJ1-1; D is undetermined. There are 13 residues in the CDR3. Germline V gives CDR1 SQVTM, CDR2 ANQGSEA. Trimming removed 4 bases at V and 2 bases at J, with 11 bases between. CDR3 nucleotide sequence: TGCAGCGTTGTAAGGCAGACTAACACTGAAGCTTTCTTT. It codes for CSVVRQTNTEAFF. Combining the CDR3 with reference TRBV29-1 and TRBJ1-1 gives the whole variable domain SAVISQKPSRDICQRGTSLTIQCQVDSQVTMMFWYRQQPGQSLTLIATANQGSEATYESGFVIDKFPISRPNLTFSTLTVSNMSPEDSSIYLCSVVRQTNTEAFFGQGTRLTVV.

The chain joins TRBV27 to TRBJ1-6, with unresolved D. The V end was cut by 5 bases, the J end by 5 bases, with 19 bases between. The CDR3 extends over 17 amino acids. Looked up from germline, CDR1 is MNHEY and CDR2 is SMNVEV (reference sequence). The CDR3 region is CASSPISRVLHNSPLHF. The CDR3 DNA sequence: TGTGCCAGCAGTCCGATTTCCCGGGTTCTCCATAATTCACCCCTCCACTTT.

The chain employs TRBV6-5 and TRBJ2-5, with 9 positions matching TRBD2. Per germline, CDR1 MNHEY and CDR2 SVGAGI. The V gene end was trimmed by 2 bases and the J gene end by 3 bases; junction bases not matched to a gene: 4. This CDR3 comprises 15 residues. The CDR3 nucleotides read TGTGCCAGCAGTTACGCGGGGGGGGGCAAAGAGACCCAGTACTTC. It is translated as CASSYAGGGKETQYF.

V gene TRBV7-2 combines with J gene TRBJ1-4, with D maybe TRBD1 (6 bases). Germline lookup yields CDR1 SGHTA and CDR2 FQGNSA. This CDR3 spans 15 amino acids. The V end lost 0 bases, the J end lost 8 bases, and 13 bases lay between the germline ends. As DNA, the CDR3 is TGTGCCAGCAGCTTAGCGGGGGGGCGCGGGGAAAAACTGTTTTTT. It encodes CASSLAGGRGEKLFF.

As for this clone: This CDR3 is also generated by other DNA sequences in the sample. The chain links TRBV10-3 to TRBJ1-2, with no clear D. CDR1 is ENHRY, CDR2 SYGVKD, per germline. V lost 7 bases to trimming and J lost 4 bases, with 19 bases between them. CDR3 size: 15 residues. The CDR3 DNA follows: TGTGCCATCAACCCCTTGGGAGGGAAGGCCTATGGCTACACCTTC. The encoded protein is CAINPLGGKAYGYTF.

The chain is built from TRBV15 and TRBJ2-1; possible D gene TRBD2, 6 bases. The length of the CDR3 is 15 residues. The V end lost 8 bases, the J end lost 0 bases, and 14 bases lay between the germline ends. Germline V gene lookup returns CDR1 LNHNV and CDR2 YYDKDF (reference sequence). The CDR3 nucleotides are TGTGCCACCCGAGGAGGGCGAAGCTCCTACAATGAGCAGTTCTTC. Translating gives CATRGGRSSYNEQFF. Using reference TRBV15 and TRBJ2-1 for the parts outside the CDR3, the full variable domain is DAMVIQNPRYQVTQFGKPVTLSCSQTLNHNVMYWYQQKSSQAPKLLFHYYDKDFNNEADTPDNFQSRRPNTSFCFLDIRSPGLGDTAMYLCATRGGRSSYNEQFFGPGTRLTVL.

This clone turned up a few times. The chain has TRBV7-9 and TRBJ2-1, with 7 bases lining up with TRBD1. Germline V lookup: CDR1 SEHNR, CDR2 FQNEAQ (reference sequence). The CDR3 extends over 14 amino acids. The J segment lost 8 bases and the V segment lost 2 bases, leaving 6 bases of the junction unmatched. The CDR3 loop is CASSLQQGWDEQFF. The CDR3 DNA follows: TGTGCCAGCAGCTTACAACAGGGGTGGGATGAGCAGTTCTTC.

Concerning this clone itself: Other nucleotide sequences in the sample specify the same CDR3. This chain links TRBV4-2 with TRBJ1-1; D gene uncertain. CDR1 is LGHNA, CDR2 YNFKEQ, per germline. The CDR3 is 15 amino acids. V shed 0 bases and J shed 7 bases, with 15 bases lying between them. Here the CDR3 reads CASSQDEWSRGEAFF. The CDR3 nucleotides read TGTGCCAGCAGCCAAGACGAATGGTCCAGAGGTGAAGCTTTCTTT.

V gene TRBV25-1 combines with J gene TRBJ2-7; TRBD1 aligns across 9 bases. Unmatched junction bases numbered 9, after V lost 9 bases and J lost 3 bases. Germline CDR1 is MGHDK and CDR2 is SYGVNS. This CDR3 region has 14 residues. The DNA for the CDR3 is TGTGCCAGTCAACAGGGGGCTGGAGTCTACGAGCAGTACTTC. Residues: CASQQGAGVYEQYF.

The V call is TRBV5-6, the J call TRBJ2-7; TRBD1 might be the D (5 bases). V shed 4 bases and J shed 5 bases, with 25 bases lying between them. The germline CDR1 and CDR2 sequences are SGHDT and YYEEEE. This CDR3 comprises 17 residues. CDR3 sequence: CASSLSHNRQPRHEQYF. For the CDR3, the DNA is TGTGCCAGCAGCCTCTCCCATAACAGACAGCCTAGGCACGAGCAGTACTTC.

About this clone itself: One junction end does not reproduce the germline sequence, and a read error may be involved. The rearrangement joins TRBV7-9 to TRBJ1-6; D is possibly TRBD1 (5 bases). Germline V lookup: CDR1 SEHNR, CDR2 FQNEAQ (reference sequence). The CDR3 has 15 amino acids. CDR3 amino acids: CSSSLDQGRSSPLHF. In DNA form, the CDR3 reads TGTTCCAGCAGCTTAGATCAGGGAAGGAGTTCACCCCTCCACTTT.